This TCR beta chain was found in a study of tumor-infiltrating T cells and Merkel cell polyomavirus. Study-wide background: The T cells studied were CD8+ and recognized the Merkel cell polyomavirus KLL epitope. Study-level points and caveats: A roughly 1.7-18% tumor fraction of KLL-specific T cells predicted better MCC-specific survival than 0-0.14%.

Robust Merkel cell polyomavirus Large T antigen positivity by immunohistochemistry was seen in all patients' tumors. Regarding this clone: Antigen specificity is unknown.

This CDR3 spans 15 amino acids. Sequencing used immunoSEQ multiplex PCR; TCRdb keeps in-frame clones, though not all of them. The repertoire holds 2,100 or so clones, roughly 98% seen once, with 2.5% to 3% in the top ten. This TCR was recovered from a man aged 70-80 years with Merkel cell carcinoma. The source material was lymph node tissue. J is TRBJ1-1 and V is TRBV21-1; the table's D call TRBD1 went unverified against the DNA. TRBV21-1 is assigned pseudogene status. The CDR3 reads CASSKVVSGGGEAFF. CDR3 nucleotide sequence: TGTGCCAGCAGCAAAGTAGTGTCAGGGGGCGGTGAAGCTTTCTTT.